A single sample is the source of the 30 T cell receptor beta chains below, sequenced in a study of graft-versus-host responses after intestinal transplantation. Here immunoSEQ multiplex PCR was the method, and the copy in TCRdb shows in-frame clones only, minus some. The sample consists of fewer than 150,000 clones, around 90% of them appearing once. These TCRs' antigens remain unknown. Material: unstimulated CD4+ T cells sorted from spleen or lymph node cells, obtained before intestinal transplant. Every receptor here comes from a human donor who received an intestinal transplant.

The rearrangement uses TRBV5-6 and TRBJ1-2, with D hard to call. The ends were cut back, 1 base at V and 3 bases at J, with 4 bases in the middle. CDR3 length: 12 amino acids. Germline loops: CDR1 SGHDT, CDR2 YYEEEE. The CDR3 DNA is TGTGCCAGCAGCTTGCTATACTATGGCTACACCTTC. Its protein is CASSLLYYGYTF.

This rearrangement joins TRBV11-2 to TRBJ2-6; D uncertain. In germline, CDR1 is SGHAT, CDR2 FQNNGV. The CDR3 sequence is 15 residues long. V dropped 3 bases and J dropped 0 bases, with 6 bases sitting between them. CDR3 residues: CASSFQRSGANVLTF. CDR3 sequence (DNA): TGTGCCAGCAGCTTCCAGCGCTCTGGGGCCAACGTCCTGACTTTC. Based on the CDR3 plus reference TRBV11-2 and TRBJ2-6, the full variable domain is EAGVAQSPRYKIIEKRQSVAFWCNPISGHATLYWYQQILGQGPKLLIQFQNNGVVDDSQLPKDRFSAERLKGVDSTLKIQPAKLEDSAVYLCASSFQRSGANVLTFGAGSRLTVL.

The chain is built from TRBV27 and TRBJ2-7, with 7 bases identical to TRBD2. The germline V gene encodes CDR1 MNHEY and CDR2 SMNVEV (reference sequence). V trimming: 6 bases; J trimming: 5 bases; junction bases outside the gene matches: 13. This CDR3 spans 15 amino acids. The CDR3 DNA is TGTGCCAGCAGGGAAATGGGACTACAGATGAACGAGCAGTACTTC. Its protein product is CASREMGLQMNEQYF.

The chain carries TRBV10-2 and TRBJ2-1; TRBD2 matches 11 bases. Germline V gene data show CDR1 as WSHSY and CDR2 as SAAADI. The junction had 20 bases not matched to a gene; V was cut back by 3 bases and J by 7 bases. There are 20 residues in the CDR3. CDR3 sequence reads: CASSEGRKGFLAGGLNEQFF. The CDR3 DNA is TGCGCCAGCAGTGAAGGGCGGAAAGGTTTTCTAGCGGGGGGATTGAATGAGCAGTTCTTC.

The table lists this clone with a few counts. The sample has other DNA sequences that encode this CDR3 too. V usage is TRBV18 and J usage is TRBJ2-3; D gene uncertain. Per the germline V gene, CDR1 is KGHSH and CDR2 is LQKENI. The V gene lost 2 bases and the J gene lost 3 bases, with 3 bases spanning the gap. The CDR3 covers 12 residues. CDR3 in DNA: TGTGCCAGCTCACCATCGACAGATACGCAGTATTTT. It specifies CASSPSTDTQYF.

CDR3 bases: TGTGCCAGCAGCTCTTTACAGGGGATCTCGCAGTTCTTC. Amino acids: CASSSLQGISQFF. The chain links TRBV7-2 to TRBJ2-1; 7 bases are a match to TRBD1. Germline assignment: CDR1 SGHTA and CDR2 FQGNSA. The CDR3 has 13 residues. V lost 4 bases, J lost 12 bases, and 9 bases stayed unmatched.

V and J are TRBV6-5 and TRBJ1-1, with D perhaps TRBD1 (6 bases). Germline CDR1 is MNHEY and CDR2 is SVGAGI. With 6 bases removed from V and 8 bases from J, the gap between germline ends came to 10 bases. This CDR3 spans 11 amino acids. CDR3 in amino acids: CASSRGQEAFF. The CDR3 region has the DNA TGTGCCAGCAGCCGAGGACAGGAAGCTTTCTTT.

The J gene is TRBJ1-2, the V gene TRBV7-9, with TRBD1 matching 8 bases. The CDR3 length is 13 residues. V was clipped by 5 bases and J by 7 bases; unmatched bases: 6. Germline V gene data show CDR1 as SEHNR and CDR2 as FQNEAQ (reference sequence). The CDR3 here is CASSPDRGVGYTF. The CDR3 DNA is TGTGCCAGCAGCCCTGACAGGGGAGTTGGCTACACCTTC.

The chain combines TRBV29-1 with TRBJ2-5, with D possibly matching TRBD1 (5 bases). Germline V CDR1 and CDR2: SQVTM, ANQGSEA. The CDR3 runs 16 residues. In nucleotides, the CDR3 is TGCAGAACTTCCATGCGACAGTATCTAAGACTAGAGACCCAGTACTTC. It translates to CRTSMRQYLRLETQYF.

The chain joins TRBV12-5 to TRBJ2-3, with D unresolved. The CDR3 length is 13 residues. The germline V gene encodes CDR1 LGHNT and CDR2 FRNRAP. Trimming cost V 5 bases and J 7 bases, with 13 bases left between them. CDR3 protein: CASGPPSTYTQYF. Written as DNA, the CDR3 is TGTGCTAGTGGTCCCCCCTCCACGTATACGCAGTATTTT.

The chain couples TRBV2 to TRBJ2-2, with 10 bases identical to TRBD1. The germline V gene encodes CDR1 SNHLY and CDR2 FYNNEI. The CDR3 is 15 residues long. J gave up 3 bases and V 6 bases, and 4 bases lay outside the gene matches. The CDR3 is CASRGTGVHTGELFF. In nucleotides, the CDR3 is TGTGCCAGCAGGGGGACAGGGGTTCACACCGGGGAGCTGTTTTTT.

The gene calls are TRBV27 and TRBJ2-1; D perhaps matches TRBD2 (5 bases). CDR1 is MNHEY, CDR2 SMNVEV, per germline (reference sequence). The CDR3 totals 15 residues. Trimming cost V 10 bases and J 4 bases, with 20 bases left between them. CDR3 sequence reads: CATKLGGGRYNEQFF. The CDR3 DNA follows: TGTGCCACCAAACTCGGAGGTGGCAGATACAATGAGCAGTTCTTC.

This chain connects TRBV29-1 to TRBJ2-3; D call uncertain. The CDR3 has 13 residues. The V end lost 6 bases, the J end lost 6 bases, and 16 bases lay between the germline ends. CDR1 SQVTM and CDR2 ANQGSEA come from the germline V gene. The CDR3 DNA follows: TGCAGCGTGACGCCGAAAACAGTGGATACGCAGTATTTT. It translates to CSVTPKTVDTQYF.

V is TRBV6-4 and J is TRBJ2-7; D gene unclear. This CDR3 is built from 13 residues. Germline-derived CDR1 and CDR2 are MRHNA and SNTAGT. The V gene lost 8 bases and the J gene lost 2 bases, with 13 bases spanning the gap. The chain's CDR3 is CASAKSKTYEQYF. CDR3 in DNA: TGTGCCAGCGCAAAGAGCAAAACCTACGAGCAGTACTTC.

About this clone: The sample carries other DNA sequences with the same CDR3. V gene TRBV18 combines with J gene TRBJ2-5; D gene unclear. V was clipped by 4 bases and J by 4 bases, with 13 bases between them. CDR3 length: 14 amino acids. Germline lookup yields CDR1 KGHSH and CDR2 LQKENI. CDR3 protein: CASSRSLGGETQYF. CDR3 sequence (DNA): TGTGCCAGCTCACGATCCCTGGGCGGAGAGACCCAGTACTTC.

This sequence joins TRBV19 and TRBJ2-1; D not certain. CDR1 and CDR2 from the germline V gene are LNHDA and SQIVND (reference sequence). V was pared by 3 bases and J by 0 bases, with 12 bases between. The CDR3 spans 16 residues. The chain's CDR3 is CASSIYNTGSYNEQFF. Here the CDR3 DNA reads TGTGCCAGTAGTATCTACAACACCGGCTCCTACAATGAGCAGTTCTTC. Together with reference TRBV19 and TRBJ2-1, the CDR3 gives the full variable domain: DGGITQSPKYLFRKEGQNVTLSCEQNLNHDAMYWYRQDPGQGLRLIYYSQIVNDFQKGDIAEGYSVSREKKESFPLTVTSAQKNPTAFYLCASSIYNTGSYNEQFFGPGTRLTVL.

The CDR3 bases are TGTGCCAGCAGTTACTCGGACAGCACCTCCTACGAGCAGTACTTC. This gives the protein CASSYSDSTSYEQYF. The chain couples TRBV6-5 to TRBJ2-7, with D maybe TRBD1 (6 bases). CDR1 is MNHEY and CDR2 is SVGAGI in the germline V gene. Trimming took 0 bases from V and 0 from J, leaving 9 bases between them. The CDR3 spans 15 residues.

The rearrangement links TRBV12-5 to TRBJ1-1; D gene unclear. CDR1 and CDR2 from the germline V gene are LGHNT and FRNRAP. The CDR3 length is 11 residues. V lost 11 bases and J 5 bases, leaving 12 bases between the germline ends. The DNA of the CDR3 is TGTGCTTCTGGGGTCACGACTGAAGCTTTCTTT. Translated: CASGVTTEAFF.

This clone was seen more than once but under ten times. The chain recombines TRBV5-6 with TRBJ1-3; D is uncertain. The ends were cut back, 0 bases at V and 3 bases at J, with 10 bases in the middle. The CDR3 has 15 residues. Germline V gives CDR1 SGHDT, CDR2 YYEEEE. The CDR3 sequence: CASSLGLSGGNTIYF. CDR3 DNA: TGTGCCAGCAGCTTGGGTCTTAGTGGTGGAAACACCATATATTTT.

This sequence joins TRBV5-4 and TRBJ2-7; 8 bases match TRBD1. V lost 4 bases and J lost 3; bases outside the gene matches: 6. The CDR3 spans 14 residues. Germline-derived CDR1 and CDR2 are SGHNT and YYREEE (reference sequence). This CDR3 is CASSRDRLDYEQYF. The CDR3 region has the DNA TGTGCCAGCAGCAGGGACAGGTTGGACTACGAGCAGTACTTC.

The J gene is TRBJ2-7, the V gene TRBV10-3; D may be TRBD1 (6 bases). Germline V gene data show CDR1 as ENHRY and CDR2 as SYGVKD. This CDR3 region has 13 residues. Trimming took off 6 bases at V and 0 bases at J, with 9 bases between the two ends. This CDR3 reads CAIRGQSSYEQYF. In nucleotides, the CDR3 is TGTGCCATCAGAGGACAGAGCTCCTACGAGCAGTACTTC.

This clone turned up a few times. This chain joins TRBV7-9 and TRBJ1-2, with unresolved D. The CDR3 has 13 residues. CDR1 SEHNR and CDR2 FQNEAQ come from the germline V gene (reference sequence). The V gene lost 1 base and the J gene lost 4 bases, with 7 bases spanning the gap. The chain's CDR3 is CASSLDGLYGYTF. CDR3 DNA sequence: TGTGCCAGCAGCTTAGACGGGCTCTATGGCTACACCTTC.

The J gene is TRBJ2-1, the V gene TRBV4-1; weak D call: TRBD2 (7 bases). Trimming took 0 bases from V and 4 from J, leaving 13 bases between them. The CDR3 runs to 16 residues. Germline V gene lookup returns CDR1 MGHRA and CDR2 YSYEKL. This CDR3 reads CASSQEVAGAYNEQFF. The CDR3 coding sequence is TGCGCCAGCAGCCAAGAGGTTGCGGGGGCTTACAATGAGCAGTTCTTC.

This clone has just a few counts. The CDR3 loop reads CASSVEDNSPLHF. CDR3 nucleotide sequence: TGTGCCAGCAGCGTAGAAGACAATTCACCCCTCCACTTT. The chain is built from TRBV9 and TRBJ1-6; no definite D call. Germline loops: CDR1 SGDLS, CDR2 YYNGEE. With 0 bases removed from V and 7 bases from J, the gap between germline ends came to 5 bases. The CDR3 extends over 13 amino acids.

The chain recombines TRBV5-1 with TRBJ2-5; TRBD2 matches 13 bases. The CDR3 spans 16 residues. Trimming took 3 bases from V and 5 from J; bases not matched to a gene: 7. Germline lookup yields CDR1 SGHRS and CDR2 YFSETQ. CDR3 sequence (DNA): TGCGCCAGCAGCTCCTCACTAGCGGGGGGGCCGGAGACCCAGTACTTC. Its translation: CASSSSLAGGPETQYF.

V gene TRBV28 combines with J gene TRBJ1-6, with a possible D match to TRBD1 (5 bases). V was clipped by 2 bases and J by 9 bases, with 17 bases between them. CDR1 is MDHEN and CDR2 is SYDVKM in the germline V gene. The CDR3 is 16 amino acids. This CDR3 reads CASSLGSLPRGSPLHF. The CDR3 DNA reads as TGTGCCAGCAGTTTAGGGTCCCTCCCGAGGGGTTCACCCCTCCACTTT.

The chain has TRBV6-1 and TRBJ1-1; a possible D gene is TRBD1 (6 bases). The V gene lost 10 bases and the J gene lost 8 bases, with 20 bases spanning the gap. This CDR3 has 13 residues. Germline-derived CDR1 and CDR2 are MNHNS and SASEGT. In nucleotides, the CDR3 is TGTGCCACACGGGGGAGGCCAGGGGTCGAAGCTTTCTTT. Its translation: CATRGRPGVEAFF.

This chain uses TRBV19 with TRBJ1-5, with D unclear. Germline V CDR1 and CDR2: LNHDA, SQIVND (reference sequence). Trimming stripped 0 bases from V and 0 bases from J, with 3 bases between. This CDR3 is 14 amino acids long. CDR3 amino acids: CASSIDHSNQPQHF. CDR3 DNA: TGTGCCAGTAGTATAGACCATAGCAATCAGCCCCAGCATTTT.

The chain uses TRBV18 and TRBJ2-3, with 7 bases matching TRBD1. Trimming at V came to 3 bases and at J to 4 bases, leaving 13 bases not matched to a gene. Germline V gene lookup returns CDR1 KGHSH and CDR2 LQKENI. This CDR3 has 17 amino acids. CDR3 region: CASSPVAGQAMADTQYF. In DNA, the CDR3 is TGTGCCAGCTCACCTGTTGCAGGACAGGCGATGGCAGATACGCAGTATTTT.

The CDR3 sequence: CASSLYQGRNTEAFF. The CDR3 bases are TGTGCCAGCAGCTTGTACCAGGGGAGGAACACTGAAGCTTTCTTT. The rearrangement links TRBV5-4 to TRBJ1-1, with D possibly TRBD1 on 6 matching bases. Germline CDR1 SGHNT, CDR2 YYREEE (reference sequence). Trimming took off 1 base at V and 1 base at J, with 11 bases between the two ends. The CDR3 has 15 amino acids.